This TCR beta chain was sequenced during a study of OX40 agonist ivuxolimab in advanced cancers. Background on the study: The patients' treatment was ivuxolimab, an agonistic anti-OX40 (CD134) antibody. Patients received ivuxolimab, an intravenous treatment, every 2 weeks at 0.01 to 10 mg/kg. General observations from the study: In general, CD8+ T cells held more expanded clones than CD4+ did, on average.

Blood draws occurred at baseline, cycle 4 day 1, and cycle 7 day 1. Generated by immunoSEQ multiplex PCR, the TCRdb table keeps only in-frame clones and is missing some. The sample holds about 21,000 clones, about 80% seen once. As concerns this clone: Its target is not known.

The CDR3 totals 14 residues. Per germline, CDR1 MDHEN and CDR2 SYDVKM. Trimming shortened V by 2 bases and J by 7 bases, and 14 bases separated the two germline ends. The sample was CD4+ or CD8+ T cells sorted from blood, taken in a trial of the OX40 agonist ivuxolimab. V and J are TRBV28 and TRBJ1-2; no reliable D call. The TCR originated in an adult with an advanced solid tumor such as melanoma, head and neck, liver or kidney cancer. The chain's CDR3 is CASSLMMREGGYTF. The CDR3 DNA sequence: TGTGCCAGCAGTTTAATGATGAGGGAGGGTGGCTACACCTTC.